The 27 T cell receptor beta chains given below trace back to one sample, sequenced in a study of CD8 T cells in ankylosing spondylitis. Antigens of these TCRs are unknown. TCRdb independently ran MiXCR on the 5' RACE reads; one entry per CDR3 protein. The sample gives some 840,000 distinct CDR3 sequences, over 9.5% of which show up once; 0.51% is in the top ten. Broader study findings: One TCR beta motif, made up of under ten highly homologous variants, appeared characteristic of ankylosing spondylitis blood.

The material sequenced was blood, either unsorted or a sorted T cell fraction (not recorded which). The receptors were sampled from a male donor with ankylosing spondylitis.

The gene calls are TRBV28 and TRBJ1-1, with TRBD1 identical over 10 bases. V lost 6 bases, J lost 0 bases, and 10 bases stayed unmatched. This CDR3 comprises 17 residues. Germline assignment: CDR1 MDHEN and CDR2 SYDVKM. CDR3 coding DNA: TGTGCCAGCAGCGGGGGACAGGGGACAACCTTGAACACTGAAGCTTTCTTT. Translating it yields CASSGGQGTTLNTEAFF.

This clonotype was detected a few times. V usage is TRBV27 and J usage is TRBJ1-1; D unresolved. Trimming cost V 6 bases and J 6 bases, with 20 bases left between them. Germline V gives CDR1 MNHEY, CDR2 SMNVEV (reference sequence). The CDR3 covers 15 residues. The CDR3 DNA reads as TGTGCCAGCAGGGGAAGGGCAATCGACGGCTCTGAAGCTTTCTTT. Its translation is CASRGRAIDGSEAFF.

The chain is built from TRBV29-1 and TRBJ1-1, with D unresolved. Trimming cost V 4 bases and J 2 bases, with 11 bases left between them. The germline V gene has CDR1 SQVTM and CDR2 ANQGSEA. The CDR3 extends over 13 amino acids. DNA of the CDR3: TGCAGCGTTGCAGTTAGCATAAACACTGAAGCTTTCTTT. It yields the protein CSVAVSINTEAFF.

This clonotype occurred a few times. The rearrangement joins TRBV6-2 or TRBV6-3 to TRBJ2-1, with TRBD1 as a possible D gene (6 bases). This CDR3 has 15 amino acids. The germline gives CDR1 MNHEY, CDR2 SVGEGT. V lost 7 bases to trimming and J lost 6 bases, with 19 bases between them. The CDR3 nucleotides are TGTGCCAGCAATACGAGGGACATAAGGGGCAATGAGCAGTTCTTC. Its protein product is CASNTRDIRGNEQFF.

The chain carries TRBV4-3 and TRBJ2-3, with 10 bases fitting TRBD2. Germline values: CDR1 LGHNA, CDR2 YSLEER. The CDR3 is 19 residues long. The J segment lost 0 bases and the V segment lost 5 bases, leaving 14 bases of the junction unmatched. CDR3 nucleotides: TGCGCCAGCAGCGTCGCTAGCGGGGGCCCCACCTATAGCACAGATACGCAGTATTTT. It codes for CASSVASGGPTYSTDTQYF.

This clonotype was seen more than once but under ten times. The chain uses TRBV11-2 and TRBJ2-5, with a weak D call TRBD1 (5 bases). The CDR3 has 14 residues. Per the germline V gene, CDR1 is SGHAT and CDR2 is FQNNGV. Trimming cost V 3 bases and J 2 bases, with 10 bases left between them. The CDR3 DNA follows: TGTGCCAGCAGCTTTAACGCAGGGCAAGAGACCCAGTACTTC. Residues: CASSFNAGQETQYF. Based on the CDR3 plus reference TRBV11-2 and TRBJ2-5, the full variable domain is EAGVAQSPRYKIIEKRQSVAFWCNPISGHATLYWYQQILGQGPKLLIQFQNNGVVDDSQLPKDRFSAERLKGVDSTLKIQPAKLEDSAVYLCASSFNAGQETQYFGPGTRLLVL.

The chain recombines TRBV20-1 with TRBJ2-5, with 7 bases fitting TRBD2. V was pared by 2 bases and J by 4 bases, with 4 bases of the junction left unmatched. Per germline, CDR1 DFQATT and CDR2 SNEGSKA (reference sequence). The CDR3 is made up of 13 amino acids. The CDR3 here is CSARRLATETQYF. The CDR3 bases are TGCAGTGCTAGAAGACTAGCTACAGAGACCCAGTACTTC.

The rearrangement links TRBV10-3 to TRBJ2-3, with D possibly matching TRBD1 (5 bases). Germline V gene data show CDR1 as ENHRY and CDR2 as SYGVKD. The V and J ends lost 7 bases and 5 bases respectively, with 16 bases between them. This CDR3 is built from 14 residues. DNA of the CDR3: TGTGCCATCACCGCGACAGAAACCGGAGATACGCAGTATTTT. It specifies CAITATETGDTQYF.

This clonotype was detected a few times. The chain employs TRBV4-3 and TRBJ1-6; D not resolved. Trimming shortened V by 5 bases and J by 9 bases, and 14 bases separated the two germline ends. The germline V gene encodes CDR1 LGHNA and CDR2 YSLEER. The CDR3 sequence is 14 residues long. CDR3 sequence (DNA): TGCGCCAGCAGCTACCGGGATACGAGTTCACCCCTCCACTTT. It encodes CASSYRDTSSPLHF.

DNA of the CDR3: TGTGCCACCCGGGTGGAACTAGCGGGAGAGACCCAGTACTTC. Its protein product is CATRVELAGETQYF. V gene TRBV6-2 or TRBV6-3 combines with J gene TRBJ2-5; 9 bases fit TRBD2. Germline trimming cut 10 bases from V and 4 bases from J; bases unmatched to any gene: 10. Germline V gene sequence: CDR1 MNHEY, CDR2 SVGEGT. The CDR3 has 14 amino acids.

The gene calls are TRBV5-1 and TRBJ2-1, with 9 bases identical to TRBD1. CDR1 and CDR2 (germline): SGHRS, YFSETQ. The CDR3 runs to 16 residues. J lost 1 base, V lost 3 bases, and 5 bases had no gene match. The CDR3 DNA follows: TGCGCCAGCAGCTGGGGGACAGGGAGATCCTACAATGAGCAGTTCTTC. Amino acid sequence: CASSWGTGRSYNEQFF.

The chain links TRBV5-1 to TRBJ1-1; possibly TRBD1 for D (5 bases). V shed 7 bases and J shed 1 base, with 17 bases lying between them. Germline lookup yields CDR1 SGHRS and CDR2 YFSETQ. The CDR3 is 15 residues long. The CDR3 sequence: CASRIGAGRNTEAFF. The CDR3 DNA reads as TGCGCCAGCCGTATAGGGGCAGGGAGGAACACTGAAGCTTTCTTT.

This rearrangement joins TRBV4-3 to TRBJ2-1, with D possibly matching TRBD2 (6 bases). The ends were cut back, 1 base at V and 3 bases at J, with 16 bases in the middle. Germline CDR1 and CDR2: LGHNA and YSLEER. The CDR3 loop spans 17 amino acids. DNA of the CDR3: TGCGCCAGCAGCCAAGGTAGCGGTATGAGGGTCTACAATGAGCAGTTCTTC. This codes for CASSQGSGMRVYNEQFF.

Only a few counts were recorded for this clonotype. The chain links TRBV20-1 to TRBJ2-7, with 7 nucleotides matching TRBD2. The V and J ends lost 3 bases and 7 bases, in that order; junction bases with no gene match: 12. Germline V gives CDR1 DFQATT, CDR2 SNEGSKA (reference sequence). This CDR3 has 14 residues. CDR3 sequence reads: CSASSSGSSREQYF. The DNA for the CDR3 is TGCAGTGCTAGTAGTAGCGGGTCTTCTCGTGAGCAGTACTTC.

This clonotype was detected many times. The gene calls are TRBV6-5 and TRBJ1-6, with D perhaps matching TRBD1 (5 bases). Trimming cost V 0 bases and J 12 bases, with 18 bases left between them. CDR3 length: 16 amino acids. Germline CDR1 is MNHEY and CDR2 is SVGAGI. CDR3 loop: CASSYSPGLRGLPLHF. Written as DNA, the CDR3 is TGTGCCAGCAGTTACTCACCGGGACTTCGGGGGTTACCCCTCCACTTT.

This clonotype was seen once. Given a much more abundant clone one base away, this may be a read error. V is TRBV12-3 or TRBV12-4 and J is TRBJ2-4, with a tentative D call TRBD2 (6 bases). CDR3 length: 20 residues. CDR3 sequence: CASSLHIGRLSNVAKNTQYF. The CDR3 DNA reads as TGTGCCAGCAGTTTACATATAGGGAGGTTGAGCAACGTAGCCAAAAACACTCAGTACTTC.

This clonotype was observed many times. The rearrangement uses TRBV6-2 or TRBV6-3 and TRBJ2-7; 8 bases line up with TRBD2. J lost 4 bases, V lost 8 bases, and 13 bases had no gene match. The CDR3 runs to 15 residues. The germline V gene has CDR1 MNHEY and CDR2 SVGEGT. CDR3 in amino acids: CASSRGAGVVYEQYF. The CDR3 DNA reads TGTGCCAGCTCCCGGGGAGCGGGAGTAGTATACGAGCAGTACTTC.

This clonotype was recorded a few times. This chain uses TRBV4-3 with TRBJ2-3, with TRBD1 matching 9 bases. Germline CDR1 LGHNA, CDR2 YSLEER. V shed 0 bases, J shed 10 bases, and the junction held 11 bases outside the gene matches. The CDR3 is 16 residues long. CDR3 nucleotide sequence: TGCGCCAGCAGCCAAGAAGGGGGGACAGGGAAAGCTGCGCAGTATTTT. Translation gives CASSQEGGTGKAAQYF.

The chain links TRBV28 to TRBJ1-1; tentatively, D is TRBD1 (5 bases). Trimming left V 4 bases short and J 5 bases short, with 23 bases between. CDR1 is MDHEN, CDR2 SYDVKM, per germline. The length of the CDR3 is 17 residues. The CDR3 nucleotides are TGTGCCAGCAGTTACCCGGGACCGTTTACTGGTTTGACTGAAGCTTTCTTT. Its translation: CASSYPGPFTGLTEAFF.

This clonotype was seen a few times. This sequence joins TRBV20-1 and TRBJ2-7; 11 nucleotides match TRBD2. This CDR3 has 15 amino acids. The V segment lost 3 bases and the J segment 9 bases; nucleotides outside the gene matches: 13. In germline, CDR1 is DFQATT, CDR2 SNEGSKA (reference sequence). The DNA for the CDR3 is TGCAGTGCTAGTGACCTGGGCCTAGCGGGAGGCGGGCAGTACTTC. Its translation is CSASDLGLAGGGQYF.

The chain joins TRBV10-3 to TRBJ2-7, with 8 bases that match TRBD2. The CDR3 has 15 amino acids. Germline CDR1 is ENHRY and CDR2 is SYGVKD. J gave up 3 bases and V 2 bases, and 6 bases lay outside the gene matches. The DNA of the CDR3 is TGTGCCATCAGTGAGCTTTCGGGAGGGGGCTACGAGCAGTACTTC. It is translated as CAISELSGGGYEQYF.

This clonotype was detected only a few times. V is TRBV4-2 and J is TRBJ1-6; D possibly corresponds to TRBD1 (6 bases). Germline V lookup: CDR1 LGHNA, CDR2 YNFKEQ. V gave up 6 bases and J gave up 0 bases, with 12 bases separating them. The CDR3 sequence is 16 residues long. CDR3: CASSPRGSSYNSPLHF. The CDR3 nucleotides read TGTGCCAGCAGTCCAAGGGGGAGCTCCTATAATTCACCCCTCCACTTT.

This clonotype was seen at least ten times. The chain has TRBV3-1 and TRBJ2-1, with D unresolved. The germline gives CDR1 LGHDT, CDR2 YNNKEL (reference sequence). This CDR3 is 17 amino acids long. V dropped 2 bases and J dropped 7 bases, with 21 bases sitting between them. CDR3 sequence (DNA): TGTGCCAGCAGCCAAAGAATGGACCTCGAGCTGTGGAATGAGCAGTTCTTC. Encoded protein: CASSQRMDLELWNEQFF.

This chain joins TRBV9 and TRBJ1-2, with D unresolved. V was trimmed by 4 bases and J by 4 bases, leaving 14 bases between them. The length of the CDR3 is 14 residues. Germline CDR1 SGDLS, CDR2 YYNGEE. In DNA form, the CDR3 reads TGTGCCAGCAGCCTCAAGGCGTCAGCCTATGGCTACACCTTC. Translation gives CASSLKASAYGYTF.

The gene calls are TRBV7-9 and TRBJ1-5; D possibly corresponds to TRBD1 (6 bases). The germline gives CDR1 SEHNR, CDR2 FQNEAQ (reference sequence). This CDR3 contains 13 residues. V was shortened by 7 bases and J by 4 bases, with 11 bases between the two germline ends. For the CDR3, the DNA is TGTGCCAGCACCCGAACAGGGAATCAGCCCCAGCATTTT. As protein: CASTRTGNQPQHF.

This chain connects TRBV15 to TRBJ2-7; tentatively, D is TRBD1 or TRBD2 (5 bases each). Germline V lookup: CDR1 LNHNV, CDR2 YYDKDF (reference sequence). V shed 4 bases and J shed 7 bases, with 17 bases lying between them. CDR3 length: 14 amino acids. In DNA form, the CDR3 reads TGTGCCACCAGCAAAACAGGCGGGTCCTGGGAGCAGTACTTC. Translated: CATSKTGGSWEQYF.

The sample holds many counts of this clonotype. CDR3 in amino acids: CASSLVSPYEQYF. Written as DNA, the CDR3 is TGTGCCAGCAGCTTAGTTTCCCCCTACGAGCAGTACTTC. The chain carries TRBV7-2 and TRBJ2-7; D not certain. The germline CDR1 and CDR2 sequences are SGHTA and FQGNSA. The V and J ends lost 1 base and 2 bases respectively, with 6 bases between them. The CDR3 is 13 amino acids.